This T cell receptor (beta chain) was obtained from a study of human T cells and chemical hapten exposure. Points from the study as a whole: The study found expanded TCRs formed significantly more large CDR3 similarity clusters than controls.

This clonotype showed up just a few times. Its target is not known. The sample's time point: patch test 3, about 24 weeks after DPC sensitization. Treatment: therapeutic diphenylcyclopropenone sensitization with weekly scalp DPC. TCRdb reprocessed the RACE reads with MiXCR, giving one entry per CDR3 protein. The sample includes some 96,000 distinct CDR3 sequences, around 25% seen only once; the top ten take 10%. This CDR3 comprises 14 residues. CDR1 LGHNA and CDR2 YNFKEQ come from the germline V gene. V gave up 8 bases and J gave up 3 bases, with 11 bases separating them. The sequence was obtained from a man aged 40-55 years with alopecia areata. Some clones in this sample may be carry-over from other donors' samples. The material was whole blood, obtained in connection with sensitization to the hapten diphenylcyclopropenone (DPC). J is TRBJ2-6 and V is TRBV4-2; perhaps TRBD1 as D (5 bases). CDR3 region: CASHQGGGANVLTF. For the CDR3, the DNA is TGTGCCAGCCATCAGGGTGGTGGGGCCAACGTCCTGACTTTC.